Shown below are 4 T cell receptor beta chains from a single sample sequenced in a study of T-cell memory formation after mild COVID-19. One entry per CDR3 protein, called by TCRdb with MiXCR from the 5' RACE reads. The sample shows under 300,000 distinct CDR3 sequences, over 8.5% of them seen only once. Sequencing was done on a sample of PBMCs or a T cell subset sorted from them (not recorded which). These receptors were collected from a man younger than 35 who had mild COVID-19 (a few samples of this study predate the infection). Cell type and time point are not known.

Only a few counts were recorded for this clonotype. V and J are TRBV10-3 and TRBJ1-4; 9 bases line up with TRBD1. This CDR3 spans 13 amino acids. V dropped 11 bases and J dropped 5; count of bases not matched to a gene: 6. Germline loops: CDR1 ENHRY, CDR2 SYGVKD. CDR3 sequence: CAARTGENEKLFF. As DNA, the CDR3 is TGTGCCGCCCGGACAGGGGAAAATGAAAAACTGTTTTTT.

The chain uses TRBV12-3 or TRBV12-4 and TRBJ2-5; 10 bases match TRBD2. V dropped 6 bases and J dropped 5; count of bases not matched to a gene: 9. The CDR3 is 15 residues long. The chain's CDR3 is CASSPAGGPKETQYF. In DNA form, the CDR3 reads TGTGCCAGCAGCCCAGCGGGGGGGCCGAAGGAGACCCAGTACTTC.

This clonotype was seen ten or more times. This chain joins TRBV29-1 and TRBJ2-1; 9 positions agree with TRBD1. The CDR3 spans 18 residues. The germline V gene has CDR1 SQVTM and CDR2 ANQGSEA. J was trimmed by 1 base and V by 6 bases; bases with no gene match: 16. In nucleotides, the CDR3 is TGCAGCGTCCAAACCGGGACAGGGTTACGTGGGTCCTACAATGAGCAGTTCTTC. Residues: CSVQTGTGLRGSYNEQFF.

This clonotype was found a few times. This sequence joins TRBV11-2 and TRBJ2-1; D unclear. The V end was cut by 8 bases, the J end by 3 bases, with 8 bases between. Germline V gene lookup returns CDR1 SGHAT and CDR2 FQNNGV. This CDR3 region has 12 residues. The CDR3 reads CASFPGYNEQFF. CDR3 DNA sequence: TGTGCCAGCTTTCCGGGCTACAATGAGCAGTTCTTC.